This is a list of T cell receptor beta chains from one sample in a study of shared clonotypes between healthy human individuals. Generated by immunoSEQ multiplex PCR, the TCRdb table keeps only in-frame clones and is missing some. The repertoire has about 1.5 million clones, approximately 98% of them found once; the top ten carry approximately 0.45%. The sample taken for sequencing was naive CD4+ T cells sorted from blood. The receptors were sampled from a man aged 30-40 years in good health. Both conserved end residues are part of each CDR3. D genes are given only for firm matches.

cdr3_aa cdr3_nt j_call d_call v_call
CASIPRGGHSNQPQHF TGTGCCAGCATCCCTCGAGGGGGGCATAGCAATCAGCCCCAGCATTTT TRBJ1-5 - TRBV28
CASSQEREGLIFRQETQYF TGTGCCAGCAGCCAAGAGCGGGAGGGCCTGATTTTCCGGCAAGAGACCCAGTACTTC TRBJ2-5 TRBD2 TRBV14
CASGTGTGSREQYF TGTGCCAGCGGCACCGGGACAGGGTCGCGCGAGCAGTACTTC TRBJ2-7 TRBD1 TRBV5-4
CASSSIASSYNEQFF TGTGCCAGCAGTTCGATAGCCTCCTCCTACAATGAGCAGTTCTTC TRBJ2-1 - TRBV9
CASSLVGSSGNTIYF TGCGCCAGCAGCTTGGTCGGATCTTCTGGAAACACCATATATTTT TRBJ1-3 - TRBV5-1
CSCQGGYEQYF TGCAGTTGCCAGGGGGGGTACGAGCAGTACTTC TRBJ2-7 - TRBV20-1
CAWSIQGGQPQHF TGTGCCTGGAGTATCCAGGGAGGTCAGCCCCAGCATTTT TRBJ1-5 - TRBV30
CASSPLETSGTHTDTQYF TGTGCCAGCTCACCACTTGAGACTAGCGGGACCCACACAGATACGCAGTATTTT TRBJ2-3 TRBD2 TRBV18
CASSQDLGGRAVYNEQFF TGTGCCAGCAGCCAAGATCTGGGCGGGAGGGCCGTATACAATGAGCAGTTCTTC TRBJ2-1 TRBD2 TRBV4-2
CASSQKTGGFGETQYF TGTGCCAGCTCACAAAAGACAGGGGGGTTCGGAGAGACCCAGTACTTC TRBJ2-5 TRBD1 TRBV18
CASSAPGLAGLGELFF TGTGCCAGCAGCGCACCGGGACTAGCGGGACTCGGGGAGCTGTTTTTT TRBJ2-2 TRBD2 TRBV7-2
CASSQAGGSKYNEQFF TGCGCCAGCAGCCAAGCGGGCGGGAGTAAATACAATGAGCAGTTCTTC TRBJ2-1 TRBD2 TRBV4-3
CASSIVGGQARRSTEAFF TGTGCCAGTAGTATAGTCGGCGGTCAGGCCCGCCGCAGCACTGAAGCTTTCTTT TRBJ1-1 - TRBV19
CASSLAVWDTQYF TGTGCCAGCAGCTTAGCCGTGTGGGATACGCAGTATTTT TRBJ2-3 - TRBV7-2
CASSGPGGGEYF TGTGCCAGCAGCGGCCCGGGGGGAGGGGAGTACTTC TRBJ2-7 TRBD2 TRBV5-4
CASSLEGVSQETQYF TGTGCCAGCAGCTTAGAGGGTGTGTCCCAAGAGACCCAGTACTTC TRBJ2-5 - TRBV11-2